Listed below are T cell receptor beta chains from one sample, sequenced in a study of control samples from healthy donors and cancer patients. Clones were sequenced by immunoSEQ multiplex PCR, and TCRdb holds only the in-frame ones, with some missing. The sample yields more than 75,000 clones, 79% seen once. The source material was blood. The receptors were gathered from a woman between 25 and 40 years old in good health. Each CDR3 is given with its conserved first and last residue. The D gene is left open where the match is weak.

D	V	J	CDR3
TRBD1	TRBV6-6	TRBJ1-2	CASSYTRDRSNYGYTF
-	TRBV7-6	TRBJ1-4	CASSPVAGPPTKLFF
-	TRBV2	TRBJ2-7	CASSGPRETYEQYF
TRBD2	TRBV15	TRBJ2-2	CATSRVAGGTSEGGELFF
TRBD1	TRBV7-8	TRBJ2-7	CASRPGTGGSYEQYF
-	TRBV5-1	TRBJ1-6	CASSLAGRSPLHF
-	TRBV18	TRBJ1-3	CASSPSLLGNTIYF
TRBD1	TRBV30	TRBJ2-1	CAWRGQGGYNEQFF
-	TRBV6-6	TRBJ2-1	CASSLANEQFF
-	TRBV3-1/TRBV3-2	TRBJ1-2	CASSQEVDGTNYGYTF
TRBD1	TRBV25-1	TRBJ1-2	CASTRTGMDGYTF
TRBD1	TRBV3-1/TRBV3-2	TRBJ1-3	CASSQERTGVGNTIYF
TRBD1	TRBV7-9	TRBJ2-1	CASSLGTEKYNEQFF
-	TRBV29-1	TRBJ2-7	CSVEDQGDEQYF
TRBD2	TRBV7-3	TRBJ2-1	CASSPRPTSPNEQFF
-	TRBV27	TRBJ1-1	CASSLSVEAFF
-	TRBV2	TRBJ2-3	CASTSGTPPDTQYF
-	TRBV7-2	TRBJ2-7	CASRAGAEQYF
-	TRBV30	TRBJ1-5	CAWSGVGVSNQPQHF
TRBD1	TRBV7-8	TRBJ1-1	CASSLRQGAYTEAFF
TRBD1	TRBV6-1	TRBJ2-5	CASSEGQGGETQYF
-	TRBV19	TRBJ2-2	CASSIMGTGELFF
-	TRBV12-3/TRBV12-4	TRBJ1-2	CASRTRRGYTF
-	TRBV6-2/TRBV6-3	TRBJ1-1	CASCQGGRPVAFF
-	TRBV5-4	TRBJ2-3	CASSRPLGSTDTQYF
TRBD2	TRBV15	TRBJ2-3	CATSRDTTSGADTQYF
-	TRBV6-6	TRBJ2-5	CASRPNRDWETQYF
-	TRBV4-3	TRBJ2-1	CASSQTPYNEQFF
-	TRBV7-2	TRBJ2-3	CASSLGQFAQYF
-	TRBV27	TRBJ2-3	CASSSTDRLATDTQYF
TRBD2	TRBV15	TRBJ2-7	CATSRVGRAYEQYF
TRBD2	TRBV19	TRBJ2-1	CASMSGRGGANEQFF
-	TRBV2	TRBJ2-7	CASSGPRGLEQYF
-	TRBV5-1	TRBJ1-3	CASSLASIGTTGNTIYF
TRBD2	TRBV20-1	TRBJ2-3	CSASVSSGGTDTQYF
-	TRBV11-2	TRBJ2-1	CASSLGGSSYNEQFF
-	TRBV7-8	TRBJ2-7	CASSLAPGATYEQYF